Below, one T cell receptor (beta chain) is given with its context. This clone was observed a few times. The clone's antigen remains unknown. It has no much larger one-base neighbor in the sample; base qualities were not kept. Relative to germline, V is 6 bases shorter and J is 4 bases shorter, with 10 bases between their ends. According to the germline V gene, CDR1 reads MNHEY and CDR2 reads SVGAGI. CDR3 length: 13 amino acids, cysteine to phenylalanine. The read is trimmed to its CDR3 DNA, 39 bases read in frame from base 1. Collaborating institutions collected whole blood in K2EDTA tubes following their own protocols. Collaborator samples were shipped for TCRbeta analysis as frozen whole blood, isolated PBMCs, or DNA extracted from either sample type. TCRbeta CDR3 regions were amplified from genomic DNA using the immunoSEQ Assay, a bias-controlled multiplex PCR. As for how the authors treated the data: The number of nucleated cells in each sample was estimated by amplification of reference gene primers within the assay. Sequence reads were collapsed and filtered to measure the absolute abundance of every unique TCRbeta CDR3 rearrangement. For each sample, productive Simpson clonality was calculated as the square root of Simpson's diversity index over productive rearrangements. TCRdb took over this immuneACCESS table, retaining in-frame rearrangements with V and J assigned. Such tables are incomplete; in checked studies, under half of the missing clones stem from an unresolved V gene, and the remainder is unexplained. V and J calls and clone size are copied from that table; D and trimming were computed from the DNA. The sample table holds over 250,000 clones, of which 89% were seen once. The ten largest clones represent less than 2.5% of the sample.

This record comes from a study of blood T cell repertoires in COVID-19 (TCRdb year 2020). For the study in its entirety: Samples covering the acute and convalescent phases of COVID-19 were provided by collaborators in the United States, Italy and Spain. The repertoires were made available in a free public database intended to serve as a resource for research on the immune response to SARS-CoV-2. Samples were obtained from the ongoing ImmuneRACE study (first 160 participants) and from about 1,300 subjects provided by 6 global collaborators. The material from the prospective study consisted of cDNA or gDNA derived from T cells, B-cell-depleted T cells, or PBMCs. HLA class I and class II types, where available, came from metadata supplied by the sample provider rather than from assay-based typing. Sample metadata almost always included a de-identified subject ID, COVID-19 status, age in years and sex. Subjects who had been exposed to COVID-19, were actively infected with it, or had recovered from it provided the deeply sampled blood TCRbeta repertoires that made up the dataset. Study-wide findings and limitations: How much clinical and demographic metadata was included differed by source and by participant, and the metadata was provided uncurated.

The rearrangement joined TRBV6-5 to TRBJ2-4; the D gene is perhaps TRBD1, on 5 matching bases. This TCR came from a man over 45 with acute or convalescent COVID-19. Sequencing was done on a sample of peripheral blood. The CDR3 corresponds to CASRLTDKNIQYF. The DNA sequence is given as TGTGCCAGCAGGTTGACAGATAAAAACATTCAGTACTTC.